This T cell receptor (beta chain) was recorded in a study of beta chain features in type 1 diabetes (dated by TCRdb to 2016 to 2019). In the study overall: Mean age, gender distribution, total cell number and subset yield did not differ between patients and healthy donors. Across all samples, 90 million to 130 million sorted cells were examined, and cell number per subset correlated strongly with RNA yield. In the study, TCRB repertoires of sorted circulating CD4+ T cell subsets from recently diagnosed type 1 diabetes patients were compared with those of matched healthy donors. Regulatory and stem cell-like memory subsets were isolated from only 8 patients and roughly eight healthy donors, whereas naive and central memory subsets came from all 30 or so donors. Here is what the overall study found, with its caveats: Because cDNA was sequenced instead of genomic DNA, activated cells with high expression could be over-represented, although the groups did not differ in activation or CD3 levels. Shorter templates might have been favored by PCR, but patient and control samples were amplified and corrected together, so both groups would have been affected equally by any skew. The naive, central memory and regulatory TCRB repertoires appeared to resemble one another more closely among patients than among healthy donors. Patients with type 1 diabetes made fewer insertions and deleted more nucleotides at VDJ recombination sites, implying thymic rearrangement abnormalities. In all four CD4+ subsets, TCRB CDR3 length was moderately but significantly shorter in type 1 diabetes patients. Because the HLA sub-analyses included only small numbers of individuals, any influence of HLA type on TCRB rearrangement was left unresolved.

The High Capacity cDNA Reverse Transcription Kit was used to reverse transcribe all of the isolated RNA, meaning that expressed TCRB transcripts were what got sequenced. Naive, central memory and regulatory T cell samples underwent deep immunoSEQ sequencing, averaging roughly 3.4 million total reads per sample. After sorted cells were lysed in RLT buffer, RNA was extracted with DNase-treated RNeasy Micro or Mini kits, with the choice depending on cell number. Each cell subset was processed separately to prevent cross-contamination, with patient and healthy donor samples processed together. Using the immunoSEQ multiplex PCR, TCRB sequences were amplified from cDNA into 87-bp fragments spanning the CDR3 region. The amplicons were sequenced using the Illumina HiSeq platform. Per the original workflow: Synthetic template baselines were used to correct PCR bias computationally, reads within Hamming distance 2 were collapsed together, and singletons that could not be merged were discarded. Reads were aligned against IMGT to assign V, D and J genes, CDR3 length and insertions or deletions at six rearrangement sites. Within each subset, clonotype counts were normalized to sorted cell number, and only after that were true diversity and Gini coefficients computed with the tcR R package. Repertoire sharing was quantified using the overlap coefficient calculated on TCRB nucleotide sequences. In TCRdb, the immuneACCESS table is reduced to in-frame sequences with V and J assigned. These tables do not hold every clone; where another copy was compared, an unresolved V gene accounts for under half, and the others remain unexplained. The V and J calls and the clone size are those of that table, but D and trimming were determined from the DNA. The sample contains a few hundred thousand clones, 8% to 10% of them found a single time. The top ten clonotypes cover approximately 0.55% of the sample.

V has 10 bases trimmed and J has 2 bases trimmed; junction bases matching no gene number 13. For CDR1 and CDR2, the germline V gene lists MNHEY and SVGAGI. Inclusive of the bounding cysteine and phenylalanine, the CDR3 is 15 residues long. The DNA shown is the 45-base CDR3, in frame from base 1. A single peripheral blood draw of approximately 0.11 L on average was collected from each donor into heparinised tubes. A BD FACSAria II and a panel including CD45RO, CCR7, CD25, CD127, CD95 and CD27 were used to sort naive, central memory, regulatory and stem cell-like memory CD4+ T cells. A purity above 98% was achieved for all sorted populations. PBMCs were isolated right away by Lymphoprep density gradient centrifugation and were stained directly, without culture. So that batch effects would be minimized, each experiment stained and sorted samples in pairs, pairing one healthy donor with one patient. Only a few counts were recorded for this clone. Its antigen is still unknown. No quality values exist for individual bases; no much larger clone is one base distant.

The chain is encoded by TRBV6-5 joined to TRBJ2-5, and 7 junctional nucleotides match TRBD1. Sample: central memory CD4+ T cells from blood. This TCR was recovered from a man under 40 with type 1 diabetes. The CDR3 reads CAISGPGTEQETQYF. The DNA is TGTGCCATCAGCGGACCCGGGACAGAGCAAGAGACCCAGTACTTC.